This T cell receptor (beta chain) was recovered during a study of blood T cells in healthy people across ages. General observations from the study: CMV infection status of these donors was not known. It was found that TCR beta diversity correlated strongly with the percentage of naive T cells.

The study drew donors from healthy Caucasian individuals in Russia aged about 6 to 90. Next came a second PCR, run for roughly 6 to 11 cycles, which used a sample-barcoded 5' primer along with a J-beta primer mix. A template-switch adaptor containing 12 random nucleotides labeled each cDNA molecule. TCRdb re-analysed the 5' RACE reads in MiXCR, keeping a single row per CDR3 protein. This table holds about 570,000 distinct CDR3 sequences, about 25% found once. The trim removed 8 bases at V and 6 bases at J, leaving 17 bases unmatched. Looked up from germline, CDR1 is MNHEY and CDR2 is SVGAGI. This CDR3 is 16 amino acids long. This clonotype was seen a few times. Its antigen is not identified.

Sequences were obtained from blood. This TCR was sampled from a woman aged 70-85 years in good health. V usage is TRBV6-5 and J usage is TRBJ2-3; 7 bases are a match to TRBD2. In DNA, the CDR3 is TGTGCCAGCGGATACAGCGGGGCAGGGTTCGTGGATACGCAGTATTTT. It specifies CASGYSGAGFVDTQYF.